The 26 T cell receptor beta chains reported below all come from one sample, sequenced in a study of vaccination and CD4 T cells after COVID-19. Which antigens these TCRs recognize remains unknown. An Oncomine TCR Beta short-read assay was used to sequence the DNA from cultured CD4+ T cells. TCRdb re-analysed the PCR reads in MiXCR, keeping a single row per CDR3 protein. The data contain 20,000 to 30,000 distinct CDR3 sequences, 28% of them singletons. Time point denoted: late sampling 161 to 241 days after vaccination in three convalescent patients. As to treatment: approximately nine-day PBMC culture with coronavirus spike peptide pools or control peptides (ViraFEST assay). The sample in question was CD4+ T cells from blood, cultured in vitro, obtained about 7 months after SARS-CoV-2 vaccination. The receptor set was obtained from a human donor who had recovered from COVID-19.

This clonotype was seen a handful of times. This sequence joins TRBV28 and TRBJ2-7; D unresolved. CDR3 size: 12 residues. The V and J ends lost 3 bases and 1 base respectively, with 4 bases between them. CDR1 is MDHEN, CDR2 SYDVKM, per germline. For the CDR3, the DNA is TGTGCCAGCAGTTTGAGGTCCTACGAGCAGTACTTC. Protein sequence: CASSLRSYEQYF. The full variable domain, completed using reference TRBV28 and TRBJ2-7, is DVKVTQSSRYLVKRTGEKVFLECVQDMDHENMFWYRQDPGLGLRLIYFSYDVKMKEKGDIPEGYSVSREKKERFSLILESASTNQTSMYLCASSLRSYEQYFGPGTRLTVT.

This clonotype has more than one count but fewer than ten. This chain uses TRBV28 with TRBJ2-2; D not certain. The length of the CDR3 is 12 residues. Trimming cost V 4 bases and J 2 bases, with 2 bases left between them. Germline CDR1 MDHEN, CDR2 SYDVKM. CDR3 coding DNA: TGTGCCAGCAGTTCTAACACCGGGGAGCTGTTTTTT. Translation gives CASSSNTGELFF.

The J gene is TRBJ1-6, the V gene TRBV11-2, with D hard to call. The V gene lost 1 base and the J gene lost 4 bases, with 11 bases spanning the gap. The CDR3 is 16 residues long. Per the germline V gene, CDR1 is SGHAT and CDR2 is FQNNGV. The CDR3 DNA is TGTGCCAGCAGCTTAGGGTGGGCAGGATATAATTCACCCCTCCACTTT. Amino acid sequence: CASSLGWAGYNSPLHF.

The chain recombines TRBV4-3 with TRBJ2-7; D is ambiguous. V shed 0 bases and J shed 2 bases, with 11 bases lying between them. The CDR3 consists of 15 residues. Germline CDR1 is LGHNA and CDR2 is YSLEER. Here the CDR3 reads CASSQEKGYPYEQYF. For the CDR3, the DNA is TGCGCCAGCAGCCAAGAGAAGGGTTATCCCTACGAGCAGTACTTC.

This clonotype was seen a handful of times. The chain recombines TRBV6-5 with TRBJ1-2; D may be TRBD1 (5 bases). V lost 2 bases and J lost 7, with 11 bases in between. Germline CDR1 reads MNHEY; CDR2 reads SVGAGI. CDR3 length: 13 residues. The CDR3 bases are TGTGCCAGCAGTTACGGAGGGGATCCTGGCTACACCTTC. Protein product: CASSYGGDPGYTF.

The chain joins TRBV7-9 to TRBJ1-2; D uncertain. The CDR3 totals 12 residues. V lost 5 bases, J lost 2 bases, and 6 bases lay in between. Germline loops: CDR1 SEHNR, CDR2 FQNEAQ (reference sequence). The CDR3 loop reads CASSPDNYGYTF. For the CDR3, the DNA is TGTGCCAGCAGCCCAGACAACTATGGCTACACCTTC.

This clonotype was counted only a few times. The genes are TRBV27 and TRBJ2-5; TRBD1 agrees at 10 bases. CDR1 and CDR2 (germline): MNHEY, SMNVEV (reference sequence). With 5 bases clipped from V and 5 bases from J, the junction kept 17 bases outside the gene matches. The CDR3 loop spans 18 amino acids. The CDR3 loop reads CASSPEDRGPSLAETQYF. DNA for the CDR3: TGTGCCAGCAGTCCCGAAGACAGGGGGCCTAGCCTGGCTGAGACCCAGTACTTC.

This clonotype was detected a few times. This chain uses TRBV20-1 with TRBJ1-6; a possible D gene is TRBD1 (5 bases). This CDR3 has 14 amino acids. The germline gives CDR1 DFQATT, CDR2 SNEGSKA (reference sequence). The V end lost 6 bases, the J end lost 9 bases, and 18 bases lay between the germline ends. CDR3 protein: CSAALGTRSSPLHF. The CDR3 DNA follows: TGCAGTGCCGCGCTAGGGACTCGGAGTTCACCCCTCCACTTT.

The rearrangement links TRBV28 to TRBJ2-5, with a tentative D call TRBD2 (6 bases). Trimming stripped 4 bases from V and 2 bases from J, with 11 bases between. The CDR3 covers 14 residues. Looked up from germline, CDR1 is MDHEN and CDR2 is SYDVKM. CDR3 nucleotides: TGTGCCAGCAGTTCAAGCGGGCCTCAAGAGACCCAGTACTTC. It encodes CASSSSGPQETQYF.

This clonotype was seen more than once but under ten times. The chain uses TRBV20-1 and TRBJ2-1; 8 bases agree with TRBD2. V shed 5 bases and J 5 bases; nucleotides not matched to a gene: 8. The CDR3 is 14 amino acids. The germline gives CDR1 DFQATT, CDR2 SNEGSKA (reference sequence). The CDR3 DNA sequence: TGCAGTGCTCTGGGACTAGACTCTAACAATGAGCAGTTCTTC. Its protein product is CSALGLDSNNEQFF.

As for this clonotype: The CDR3 does not close with the conserved phenylalanine or tryptophan, likely indicating a read error. The chain has TRBV7-9 and TRBJ2-3; 10 positions agree with TRBD2. Germline CDR1 and CDR2: SEHNR and FQNEAQ (reference sequence). CDR3 size: 18 residues. The V gene end was trimmed by 5 bases and the J gene end by 1 base; junction bases not matched to a gene: 12. DNA for the CDR3: TGTGCCAGCAGCCCACTAGCGGGGACTAAACAGGGCACAGATACGCAGTATTCT. Residues: CASSPLAGTKQGTDTQYS.

The J gene is TRBJ2-1, the V gene TRBV28, with D maybe TRBD2 (5 bases). Germline CDR1 and CDR2: MDHEN and SYDVKM. The CDR3 sequence is 13 residues long. Between the trimmed V and J ends, which lost 10 bases and 7 bases, there was a span of 17 bases. The CDR3 reads CATTRRAGNEQFF. DNA of the CDR3: TGTGCCACCACTCGGCGGGCCGGGAATGAGCAGTTCTTC.

This clonotype was seen a few times. The V gene is TRBV20-1, the J gene TRBJ2-7; tentatively, D is TRBD1 (6 bases). In germline, CDR1 is DFQATT, CDR2 SNEGSKA (reference sequence). Trimming took off 1 base at V and 3 bases at J, with 13 bases between the two ends. The length of the CDR3 is 14 residues. Here the CDR3 DNA reads TGCAGTGCTAGAGTTTTTACGACAGGCTACGAGCAGTACTTC. This encodes CSARVFTTGYEQYF.

The CDR3 reads CASSKTGMGYNSPLHF. The CDR3 DNA follows: TGTGCCAGCTCAAAGACAGGGATGGGTTATAATTCACCCCTCCACTTT. The J gene is TRBJ1-6, the V gene TRBV18; the match to TRBD1 covers 7 bases. The CDR3 loop spans 16 amino acids. The J segment lost 4 bases and the V segment lost 5 bases, leaving 8 bases of the junction unmatched. The germline V gene encodes CDR1 KGHSH and CDR2 LQKENI.

The chain is built from TRBV28 and TRBJ1-2; 9 nucleotides agree with TRBD1. The CDR3 length is 16 residues. Germline lookup yields CDR1 MDHEN and CDR2 SYDVKM. Germline trimming cut 7 bases from V and 4 bases from J; bases unmatched to any gene: 13. This chain's CDR3 is CASINSGQGRGYGYTF. Here the CDR3 DNA reads TGTGCCAGCATCAACTCCGGACAGGGGCGGGGCTATGGCTACACCTTC.

This clonotype appeared a single time. This sequence joins TRBV28 and TRBJ1-4; D uncertain. Germline assignment: CDR1 MDHEN and CDR2 SYDVKM. CDR3 length: 11 residues. V lost 5 bases and J lost 6, with 4 bases in between. CDR3 in DNA: TGTGCCAGCAGTGGTGATGAAAAACTGTTTTTT. Encoded protein: CASSGDEKLFF.

This clonotype has only a few counts. The rearrangement links TRBV28 to TRBJ2-2; TRBD1 matches 8 bases. CDR1 MDHEN and CDR2 SYDVKM come from the germline V gene. Losses at the gene ends were 6 bases for V and 3 bases for J; bases not matched to a gene: 6. The CDR3 extends over 15 amino acids. CDR3 protein: CASRSDRADTGELFF. The CDR3 DNA sequence: TGTGCCAGCAGGTCGGACAGGGCGGACACCGGGGAGCTGTTTTTT. The whole variable domain, remainder taken from reference TRBV28 and TRBJ2-2, is DVKVTQSSRYLVKRTGEKVFLECVQDMDHENMFWYRQDPGLGLRLIYFSYDVKMKEKGDIPEGYSVSREKKERFSLILESASTNQTSMYLCASRSDRADTGELFFGEGSRLTVL.

This clonotype was detected only a few times. This rearrangement joins TRBV20-1 to TRBJ1-1; a possible D gene is TRBD1 (6 bases). The CDR3 is 15 residues long. Trimming removed 2 bases from V and 0 bases from J, with 13 bases in between. In germline, CDR1 is DFQATT, CDR2 SNEGSKA (reference sequence). Here the CDR3 DNA reads TGCAGTGCTAGATCTGGGGGCAGGGTGAACACTGAAGCTTTCTTT. Protein: CSARSGGRVNTEAFF.

J is TRBJ2-7 and V is TRBV20-1; D is undetermined. V was clipped by 3 bases and J by 6 bases, with 27 bases between them. Germline V gene sequence: CDR1 DFQATT, CDR2 SNEGSKA (reference sequence). The CDR3 sequence is 17 residues long. As DNA, the CDR3 is TGCAGTGCTAGTTTGGGCCTACGGCGTAGGGTTGGACGCGAGCAGTACTTC. It translates to CSASLGLRRRVGREQYF.

The chain has TRBV19 and TRBJ2-7, with D possibly matching TRBD2 (6 bases). The CDR3 is 15 amino acids. V was cut by 5 bases and J by 0 bases, with 14 bases left in between. The germline V gene encodes CDR1 LNHDA and CDR2 SQIVND (reference sequence). CDR3 amino acids: CASSDSGSISYEQYF. CDR3 bases: TGTGCCAGTAGTGACAGCGGGTCGATCTCCTACGAGCAGTACTTC.

J is TRBJ2-7 and V is TRBV20-1; 13 positions agree with TRBD2. Germline V lookup: CDR1 DFQATT, CDR2 SNEGSKA (reference sequence). Trimming took 0 bases from V and 11 from J; bases not matched to a gene: 7. CDR3 length: 14 residues. CDR3 DNA sequence: TGCAGTGCTAGAGATGTCGGACTAGCGGGAGTGGAGTACTTC. Its protein product is CSARDVGLAGVEYF.

CDR3 coding DNA: TGTGCCAGCGGGTCGGGACAGATACAAGAGACCCAGTACTTC. It is translated as CASGSGQIQETQYF. V and J are TRBV2 and TRBJ2-5; 7 bases are a match to TRBD1. The length of the CDR3 is 14 residues. V shed 8 bases and J 2 bases; nucleotides not matched to a gene: 8. The germline CDR1 and CDR2 sequences are SNHLY and FYNNEI. Full variable domain (missing parts from reference TRBV2 and TRBJ2-5): EPEVTQTPSHQVTQMGQEVILRCVPISNHLYFYWYRQILGQKVEFLVSFYNNEISEKSEIFDDQFSVERPDGSNFTLKIRSTKLEDSAMYFCASGSGQIQETQYFGPGTRLLVL.

This clonotype was seen more than once but under ten times. The genes are TRBV20-1 and TRBJ1-1, with 9 bases identical to TRBD1. In germline, CDR1 is DFQATT, CDR2 SNEGSKA (reference sequence). V dropped 6 bases and J dropped 4; count of bases not matched to a gene: 9. The CDR3 contains 14 residues. The CDR3 coding sequence is TGCAGTGCCCAGAGACAGGGGGTATTCACTGAAGCTTTCTTT. Its translation: CSAQRQGVFTEAFF.

The CDR3 is CATSDLLTGPKGTEAFF. CDR3 bases: TGTGCCACCAGTGATTTGCTGACGGGGCCGAAAGGCACTGAAGCTTTCTTT. J is TRBJ1-1 and V is TRBV24-1, with D possibly being TRBD1 (5 bases). The germline V and J ends were trimmed by 0 bases and 4 bases, with 17 bases remaining between them. The germline CDR1 and CDR2 sequences are KGHDR and SFDVKD. The CDR3 sequence is 17 residues long.

This clonotype was counted between two and nine times. Here the CDR3 DNA reads TGTGCCAGCAGTGAATACAGGGGAACTGAAGCTTTCTTT. This gives the protein CASSEYRGTEAFF. This chain joins TRBV6-1 and TRBJ1-1; TRBD1 agrees at 7 bases. V lost 2 bases to trimming and J lost 5 bases; unmatched junction nucleotides: 2. CDR3 length: 13 amino acids. CDR1 and CDR2 (germline): MNHNS, SASEGT.

The chain recombines TRBV6-5 with TRBJ1-1; possibly TRBD1 for D (6 bases). Germline CDR1 reads MNHEY; CDR2 reads SVGAGI. CDR3 length: 15 amino acids. Between the trimmed V and J ends, which lost 1 base and 0 bases, there was a span of 9 bases. The CDR3: CASSYLGHMNTEAFF. Here the CDR3 DNA reads TGTGCCAGCAGTTACTTGGGACACATGAACACTGAAGCTTTCTTT.